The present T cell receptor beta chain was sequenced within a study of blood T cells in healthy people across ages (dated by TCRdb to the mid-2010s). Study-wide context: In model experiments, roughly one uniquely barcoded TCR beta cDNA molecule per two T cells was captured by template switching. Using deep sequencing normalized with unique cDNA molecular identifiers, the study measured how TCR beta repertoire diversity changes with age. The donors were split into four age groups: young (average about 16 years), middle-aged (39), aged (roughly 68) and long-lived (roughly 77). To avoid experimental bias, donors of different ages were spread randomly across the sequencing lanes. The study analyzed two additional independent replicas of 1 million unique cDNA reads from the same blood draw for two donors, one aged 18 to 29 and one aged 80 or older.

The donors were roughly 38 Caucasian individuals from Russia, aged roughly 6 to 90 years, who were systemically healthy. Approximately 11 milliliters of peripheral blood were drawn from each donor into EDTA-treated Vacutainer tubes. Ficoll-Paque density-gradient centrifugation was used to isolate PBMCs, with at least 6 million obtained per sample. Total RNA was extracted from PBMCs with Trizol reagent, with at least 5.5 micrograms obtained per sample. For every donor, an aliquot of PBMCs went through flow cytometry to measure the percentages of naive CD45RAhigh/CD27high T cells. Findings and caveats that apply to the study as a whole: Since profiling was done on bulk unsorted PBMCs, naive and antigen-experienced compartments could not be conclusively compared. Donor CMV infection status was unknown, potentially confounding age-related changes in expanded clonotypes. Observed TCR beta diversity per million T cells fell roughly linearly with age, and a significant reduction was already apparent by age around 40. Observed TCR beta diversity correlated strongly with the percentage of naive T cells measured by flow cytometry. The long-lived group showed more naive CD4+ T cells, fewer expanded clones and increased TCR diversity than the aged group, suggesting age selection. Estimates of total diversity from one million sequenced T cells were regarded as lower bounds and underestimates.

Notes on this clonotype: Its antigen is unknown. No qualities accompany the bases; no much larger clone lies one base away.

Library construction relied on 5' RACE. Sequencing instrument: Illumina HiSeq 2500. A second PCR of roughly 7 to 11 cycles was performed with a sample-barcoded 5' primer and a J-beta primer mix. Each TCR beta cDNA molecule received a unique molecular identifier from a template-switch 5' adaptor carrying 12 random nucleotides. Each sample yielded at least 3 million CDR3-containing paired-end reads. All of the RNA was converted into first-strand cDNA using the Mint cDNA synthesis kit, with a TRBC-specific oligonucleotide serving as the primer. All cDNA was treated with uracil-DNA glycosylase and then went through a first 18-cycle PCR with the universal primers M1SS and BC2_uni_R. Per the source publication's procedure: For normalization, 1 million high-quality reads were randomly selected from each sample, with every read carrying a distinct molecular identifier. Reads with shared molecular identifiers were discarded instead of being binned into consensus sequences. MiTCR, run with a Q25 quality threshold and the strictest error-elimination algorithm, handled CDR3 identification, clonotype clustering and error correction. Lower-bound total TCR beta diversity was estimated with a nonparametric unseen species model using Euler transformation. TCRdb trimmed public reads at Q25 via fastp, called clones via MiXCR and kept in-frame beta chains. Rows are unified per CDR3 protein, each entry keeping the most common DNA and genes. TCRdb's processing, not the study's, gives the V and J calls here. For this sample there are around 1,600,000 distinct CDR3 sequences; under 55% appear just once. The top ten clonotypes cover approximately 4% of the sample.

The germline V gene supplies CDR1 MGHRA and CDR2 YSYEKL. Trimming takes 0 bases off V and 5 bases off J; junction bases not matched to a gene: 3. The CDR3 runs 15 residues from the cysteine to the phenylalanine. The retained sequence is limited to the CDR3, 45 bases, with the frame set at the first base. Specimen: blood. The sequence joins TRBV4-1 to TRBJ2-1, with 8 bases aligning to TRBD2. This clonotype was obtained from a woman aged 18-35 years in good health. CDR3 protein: CASSQEGTRDNEQFF. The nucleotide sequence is TGCGCCAGCAGCCAAGAGGGGACTAGGGACAATGAGCAGTTCTTC.